Shown below are 9 T cell receptor beta chains from a single sample sequenced in a study of tumor-infiltrating lymphocytes in primary liver carcinoma. Unsorted bulk tissue, roughly 19-33 mg of it, served as the source for co-extraction of RNA and DNA. With a constant-region primer, TCR beta cDNA was made from approximately 510 ng of total RNA. Amplification in three nested multiplex PCR rounds with slightly modified ARM-PCR gave rise to TCR beta libraries. Both of the initial two PCR rounds ran for nine to eleven cycles and employed TRBV1-TRBV30 forward primers alongside a C-beta reverse primer. MiXCR was run by TCRdb on the multiplex PCR reads, yielding one entry per CDR3 protein. The table records some 94,000 distinct CDR3 sequences, over 55% of them present only once. Sequencing was performed on liver tumor tissue from sampling region 5. The sample's subset: tumor region T5, tumor centre. These receptors originate from an older woman with primary liver carcinoma and hepatitis B virus infection.

As concerns this clonotype: The conserved phenylalanine or tryptophan normally closing the CDR3 is absent here, so this likely arose from a read error. The chain links TRBV5-1 to TRBJ2-7; D is uncertain. Germline CDR1 and CDR2: SGHRS and YFSETQ. The CDR3 is made up of 13 amino acids. The CDR3, as DNA: TGCGCCAGTAGCTTTGTAGGAACCTCCGAGCAGTACATC. It yields the protein CASSFVGTSEQYI.

The chain carries TRBV10-1 and TRBJ1-1, with TRBD1 identical over 8 bases. V dropped 8 bases and J dropped 0; count of bases not matched to a gene: 8. CDR3 length: 15 amino acids. Germline V gives CDR1 WNHNN, CDR2 SYGVQD (reference sequence). CDR3 in amino acids: CASGVRQGMNTEAFF. For the CDR3, the DNA is TGCGCCAGCGGTGTGCGACAGGGGATGAACACTGAAGCTTTCTTT.

The chain combines TRBV11-2 with TRBJ2-3; no definite D call. The CDR3 runs to 12 residues. V was clipped by 5 bases and J by 11 bases, with 14 bases between them. CDR1 and CDR2 (germline): SGHAT, FQNNGV. The CDR3 DNA reads TGTGCCAGCAGCCCCTATGGAGATGTGCAGTATTTT. This sequence encodes CASSPYGDVQYF. The whole variable domain, remainder taken from reference TRBV11-2 and TRBJ2-3, is EAGVAQSPRYKIIEKRQSVAFWCNPISGHATLYWYQQILGQGPKLLIQFQNNGVVDDSQLPKDRFSAERLKGVDSTLKIQPAKLEDSAVYLCASSPYGDVQYFGPGTRLTVL.

As regards this clonotype: This may be a read error: a much more frequent sequence differs by one nucleotide. J is TRBJ2-7 and V is TRBV28; D may be TRBD1 (6 bases). The CDR3 covers 16 residues. Per germline, CDR1 MDHEN and CDR2 SYDVKM. Trimming left V 9 bases short and J 9 bases short, with 30 bases between. The CDR3 DNA follows: TGTGCCAGAAGCATCCGAGGGGGTCGCAAAATCTTCGGGCAGTACTTC. This sequence encodes CARSIRGGRKIFGQYF.

In its sample, this clonotype was seen many times. This chain joins TRBV4-1 and TRBJ1-3; D may be TRBD1 (5 bases). Trimming took 2 bases from V and 1 from J, leaving 6 bases between them. Germline CDR1 MGHRA, CDR2 YSYEKL. The CDR3 runs 14 residues. Written as DNA, the CDR3 is TGCGCCAGCAGCCAACAGGGTTCTGGAAACACCATATATTTT. It codes for CASSQQGSGNTIYF.

This clonotype was detected only once. A much larger clone lies a single base off, so this may be a read error. The rearrangement uses TRBV12-3 or TRBV12-4 and TRBJ2-1; either TRBD1 or TRBD2 may supply D (7 bases each). CDR3 length: 11 residues. CDR3 in amino acids: CASRVRGGQSF. DNA for the CDR3: TGTGCCAGCAGAGTCAGGGGGGGGCAGTCCTTC.

This chain links TRBV28 with TRBJ1-2; D is uncertain. CDR3 size: 13 residues. The germline V gene encodes CDR1 MDHEN and CDR2 SYDVKM. V shed 5 bases and J shed 3 bases, with 10 bases lying between them. The CDR3 DNA is TGTGCCAGCAGTCCCTCAGGATACTATGGCTACACCTTC. It translates to CASSPSGYYGYTF.

This clonotype was counted once. Being one base from a much bigger clone, this may be a read error. V and J are TRBV7-9 and TRBJ2-3, with 8 bases aligning to TRBD2. Germline CDR1 reads SEHNR; CDR2 reads FQNEAQ (reference sequence). The V segment lost 7 bases and the J segment 3 bases; nucleotides outside the gene matches: 9. This CDR3 is built from 15 residues. The CDR3, as DNA: TGTGCCAGCATACAAAGCGGGAGCATTACAGATACGCAGTATTTT. This codes for CASIQSGSITDTQYF.

A remark on this clonotype: This CDR3 is missing its conserved last phenylalanine or tryptophan, likely due to a read error. The chain combines TRBV29-1 with TRBJ1-5; unclear D gene. The CDR3 spans 12 residues. The germline CDR1 and CDR2 sequences are SQVTM and ANQGSEA. As DNA, the CDR3 is TGCAGCGTTGGGACCTCTTCTCAGCCTCAGCATCTT. It encodes CSVGTSSQPQHL.